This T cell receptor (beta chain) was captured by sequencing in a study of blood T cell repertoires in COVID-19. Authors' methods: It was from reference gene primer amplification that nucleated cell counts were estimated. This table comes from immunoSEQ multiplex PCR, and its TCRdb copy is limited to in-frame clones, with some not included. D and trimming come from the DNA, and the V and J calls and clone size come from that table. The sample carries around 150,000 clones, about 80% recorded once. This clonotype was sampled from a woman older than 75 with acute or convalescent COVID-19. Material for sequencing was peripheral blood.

This CDR3 is CASSQETDSMMSGYTF. Here the CDR3 DNA reads TGCGCCAGCAGCCAAGAAACTGACAGTATGATGAGTGGCTACACCTTC. The chain links TRBV4-3 to TRBJ1-2; a possible D gene is TRBD1 (5 bases). There are 16 residues in the CDR3. Per germline, CDR1 LGHNA and CDR2 YSLEER. The V gene lost 0 bases and the J gene lost 7 bases, with 18 bases spanning the gap.